This is a list of T cell receptor beta chains from one sample in a study of Ad26.COV2.S vaccination and SARS-CoV-2 variants. Only in-frame clones appear in the TCRdb table, and some are missing; sequencing was by immunoSEQ multiplex PCR. The sample lists fewer than 900,000 clones, 70% to 90% occurring once. Sequencing was performed on peripheral blood, taken in a trial of Ad26.COV2.S vaccine versus placebo. Every receptor here comes from a person aged 18 to 65 who received the Ad26.COV2.S COVID-19 vaccine or a placebo. CDR3s include the opening cysteine and the closing phenylalanine or tryptophan. A D gene is named only where the DNA matches it firmly. Part of the rows lack a size; the others show once, few, many or a class for expanded clones.

TRBJ1-1,NA,NA,TRBV10-3,CAISPMVGLNTEAFF,TGTGCCATCAGCCCCATGGTAGGCTTGAACACTGAAGCTTTCTTT
TRBJ2-7,once,TRBD1,TRBV9,CASSYRTGSEQYF,TGTGCCAGCAGCTACAGGACAGGGTCCGAGCAGTACTTC
TRBJ2-1,NA,TRBD2,TRBV11-2,CASSQREGTYNEQFF,TGTGCCAGCAGCCAGCGGGAGGGCACCTACAATGAGCAGTTCTTC
TRBJ1-4,NA,NA,TRBV4-2,CASSQLDPREKLFF,TGTGCCAGCAGCCAATTGGACCCGCGGGAAAAACTGTTTTTT
TRBJ2-5,NA,TRBD1,TRBV25-1,CASSRTGGVGETQYF,TGTGCCAGCAGTCGGACAGGGGGGGTGGGAGAGACCCAGTACTTC
TRBJ1-5,once,TRBD1,TRBV2,CASSGRGRGDQPQHF,TGTGCCAGCAGTGGCAGGGGGCGCGGCGATCAGCCCCAGCATTTT
TRBJ1-2,NA,NA,TRBV29-1,CSVLEVETLERYGYTF,TGCAGCGTCCTAGAGGTGGAGACACTGGAGAGGTATGGCTACACCTTC
TRBJ1-1,NA,TRBD1,TRBV27,CASSLNRGLGTEAFF,TGTGCCAGCAGTTTAAACAGGGGGCTGGGCACTGAAGCTTTCTTT
TRBJ1-2,NA,NA,TRBV20-1,CSASMDPECYTF,TGCAGTGCTAGTATGGACCCAGAATGCTACACCTTC
TRBJ1-5,NA,NA,TRBV20-1,CSAGRGQPQHF,TGCAGTGCTGGCCGTGGACAGCCCCAGCATTTT
TRBJ2-5,NA,TRBD2,TRBV2,CASSVAGVRETQYF,TGTGCCAGCAGTGTAGCGGGAGTCCGGGAGACCCAGTACTTC
TRBJ2-5,NA,NA,TRBV2,CAFKRTVKETQYF,TGTGCCTTCAAAAGGACAGTAAAAGAGACCCAGTACTTC
TRBJ1-1,NA,NA,TRBV24-1,CATSPGIGTEAFF,TGTGCCACCAGTCCGGGGATTGGCACTGAAGCTTTCTTT
TRBJ1-2,NA,NA,TRBV7-9,CASSLAGSGYTF,TGTGCCAGCAGCTTAGCAGGGTCAGGCTACACCTTC
TRBJ1-6,NA,TRBD1,TRBV6-1,CASSATGGASTNSPLHF,TGTGCCAGCAGTGCCACAGGGGGCGCGAGTACGAATTCACCCCTCCACTTT
TRBJ2-7,NA,NA,TRBV7-8,CASSLSRLPHVYEQYF,TGTGCCAGCAGCTTAAGTCGACTTCCACATGTCTACGAGCAGTACTTC
TRBJ2-3,NA,NA,TRBV11-2,CASTPGRGRGADTQYF,TGTGCCAGCACCCCGGGACGGGGGCGAGGGGCAGATACGCAGTATTTT
TRBJ2-7,NA,TRBD2,TRBV27,CASSPGGPYEQYF,TGTGCCAGCAGTCCGGGGGGGCCGTACGAGCAGTACTTC
TRBJ2-1,NA,TRBD2,TRBV19,CASSIQPSGSSYNEQFF,TGTGCCAGTAGTATTCAGCCTAGCGGGAGCTCCTACAATGAGCAGTTCTTC
TRBJ2-1,once,TRBD1,TRBV7-8,CASSFPRQGKNEQFF,TGTGCCAGCAGCTTCCCCCGACAGGGGAAAAATGAGCAGTTCTTC
TRBJ2-7,NA,TRBD1,TRBV7-2,CASSSLGDRAREQYF,TGTGCCAGCAGCTCCCTAGGGGACAGGGCGCGCGAGCAGTACTTC
TRBJ2-3,NA,NA,TRBV6-5,CASSYSTVPGVNTQYF,TGTGCCAGCAGTTACTCGACAGTCCCTGGTGTTAATACGCAGTATTTT